One sample yielded the 26 T cell receptor beta chains listed below, sequenced in a study of cytomegalovirus exposure and HLA in healthy donors. PCR employed 60 Vbeta and 13 Jbeta primers. Profiling relied on immunoSEQ multiplex PCR, and the TCRdb table lists in-frame clones only, not all of them. The repertoire holds approximately 210,000 clones, over 75% seen once, with 1.5% to 2% in the top ten. The sequenced material came from PBMCs. The receptors were gathered from a man aged 18 to 29 in good health and CMV-seronegative.

CDR3: CASSQSSTGSGANVLTF. The CDR3 DNA follows: TGCGCCAGCAGTCAATCCTCGACAGGCTCTGGGGCCAACGTCCTGACTTTC. The rearrangement uses TRBV23-1 and TRBJ2-6; possibly TRBD1 for D (6 bases). Being an ORF, TRBV23-1 has a function that is uncertain. There are 17 residues in the CDR3. V lost 0 bases to trimming and J lost 0 bases, with 9 bases between them.

This chain connects TRBV4-3 to TRBJ1-5, with TRBD1 identical over 10 bases. Per the germline V gene, CDR1 is LGHNA and CDR2 is YSLEER. This CDR3 contains 15 residues. With 0 bases clipped from V and 5 bases from J, the junction kept 1 base outside the gene matches. CDR3 region: CASSQDGTGDQPQHF. The CDR3 DNA reads as TGCGCCAGCAGCCAAGATGGGACAGGGGATCAGCCCCAGCATTTT.

Written as DNA, the CDR3 is TGTGCCAGCAGCGTAGCTGGAGGATTGGGGGAAGCTTTCTTT. Its translation: CASSVAGGLGEAFF. This sequence joins TRBV9 and TRBJ1-1; D is undetermined. The germline V and J ends were trimmed by 0 bases and 8 bases, with 14 bases remaining between them. This CDR3 spans 14 amino acids. Looked up from germline, CDR1 is SGDLS and CDR2 is YYNGEE.

CDR3 residues: CASSLHRGEDTEAFF. The CDR3 DNA follows: TGTGCCAGTAGTTTACACAGGGGTGAGGACACTGAAGCTTTCTTT. The rearrangement links TRBV19 to TRBJ1-1; 7 bases match TRBD1. V trimming: 5 bases; J trimming: 3 bases; junction bases outside the gene matches: 9. The CDR3 is 15 amino acids. From germline, CDR1 is LNHDA and CDR2 SQIVND (reference sequence).

Concerning this clone itself: The junction and the germline gene differ at one end; a read error may be behind it. The rearrangement uses TRBV7-7 and TRBJ2-2, with 7 bases that match TRBD2. Germline lookup yields CDR1 SSHAT and CDR2 FNYEAQ (reference sequence). The CDR3 is 15 residues long. CDR3 in amino acids: CASSTGLGSTGELFF. Written as DNA, the CDR3 is TGTGCTAGCAGCACAGGACTAGGCAGCACCGGGGAGCTGTTTTTT.

This clone appeared once. V is TRBV27 and J is TRBJ2-3; 14 nucleotides align to TRBD2. CDR1 and CDR2 from the germline V gene are MNHEY and SMNVEV (reference sequence). Unmatched junction bases numbered 4, after V lost 6 bases and J lost 8 bases. The CDR3 runs to 14 residues. CDR3 nucleotide sequence: TGTGCCAGCAGCCCCGGGACTAGCGGGAGTACGCAGTATTTT. Its protein product is CASSPGTSGSTQYF.

V and J are TRBV4-3 and TRBJ2-7, with D unclear. The germline V gene encodes CDR1 LGHNA and CDR2 YSLEER. V lost 4 bases to trimming and J lost 4 bases, with 20 bases between them. The CDR3 totals 16 residues. CDR3 nucleotide sequence: TGCGCCAGCAGCCCTCAGCCGAGCCTAGGCGAGTACGAGCAGTACTTC. Residues: CASSPQPSLGEYEQYF.

This clone was seen a handful of times. The CDR3 coding sequence is TGTGCCAGCAGCCTGGACAATATCCACCGGGGCACCGGGGAGCTGTTTTTT. It is translated as CASSLDNIHRGTGELFF. This chain joins TRBV5-6 and TRBJ2-2, with D possibly called TRBD1 or TRBD2 (5 bases each). Germline CDR1 is SGHDT and CDR2 is YYEEEE. The germline V and J ends were trimmed by 4 bases and 4 bases, with 20 bases remaining between them. The CDR3 spans 17 residues.

The chain employs TRBV7-9 and TRBJ2-1; TRBD1 is a possible D gene (6 bases). Germline loops: CDR1 SEHNR, CDR2 FQNEAQ (reference sequence). CDR3 size: 15 residues. Trimming stripped 4 bases from V and 4 bases from J, with 14 bases between. CDR3 bases: TGTGCCAGCAGCTGGGGCAGGGGACCTTACAATGAGCAGTTCTTC. Its translation: CASSWGRGPYNEQFF.

The CDR3 bases are TGTGCCAGTAGTTCCCGGACAGGGATACCTAATCAGCCCCAGCATTTT. This translates into CASSSRTGIPNQPQHF. The chain has TRBV19 and TRBJ1-5, with TRBD1 matching 8 bases. Germline CDR1 and CDR2: LNHDA and SQIVND (reference sequence). The junction had 10 bases not matched to a gene; V was cut back by 5 bases and J by 4 bases. CDR3 length: 16 residues.

V is TRBV30 and J is TRBJ1-4; the match to TRBD1 covers 9 bases. J gave up 8 bases and V 5 bases, and 9 bases lay outside the gene matches. The CDR3 has 14 amino acids. Germline values: CDR1 GTSNPN, CDR2 SVGIG (reference sequence). In DNA form, the CDR3 reads TGTGCCTGGGGGGGACAGGGTCTTGGCGAAAAACTGTTTTTT. As protein: CAWGGQGLGEKLFF.

V and J are TRBV19 and TRBJ2-2, with D unresolved. Germline-derived CDR1 and CDR2 are LNHDA and SQIVND (reference sequence). The CDR3 contains 14 residues. V gave up 7 bases and J gave up 3 bases, with 12 bases separating them. CDR3 loop: CASTPPVDTGELFF. In DNA, the CDR3 is TGTGCCAGTACCCCCCCTGTCGACACCGGGGAGCTGTTTTTT.

This chain links TRBV7-3 with TRBJ2-1; D perhaps matches TRBD1 (6 bases). The CDR3 is 13 amino acids. The germline gives CDR1 SGHTA, CDR2 FQGTGA. V lost 0 bases to trimming and J lost 15 bases, with 15 bases between them. This CDR3 reads CASSLTGRQESFF. DNA for the CDR3: TGTGCCAGCAGCTTAACGGGCCGACAGGAATCGTTCTTC.

The V gene is TRBV28, the J gene TRBJ2-4, with 7 bases matching TRBD2. The CDR3 is made up of 16 amino acids. Germline loops: CDR1 MDHEN, CDR2 SYDVKM. V shed 3 bases and J 1 base; nucleotides not matched to a gene: 6. CDR3 sequence: CASSLGTTVAKNIQYF. CDR3 nucleotides: TGTGCCAGCAGTTTGGGGACTACAGTGGCCAAAAACATTCAGTACTTC. Drawing the rest from reference TRBV28 and TRBJ2-4, the complete variable domain is DVKVTQSSRYLVKRTGEKVFLECVQDMDHENMFWYRQDPGLGLRLIYFSYDVKMKEKGDIPEGYSVSREKKERFSLILESASTNQTSMYLCASSLGTTVAKNIQYFGAGTRLSVL.

The CDR3 loop is CASRESGTGGNTIYF. The CDR3 coding sequence is TGTGCCAGCAGAGAATCCGGGACAGGGGGAAACACCATATATTTT. The V gene is TRBV6-5, the J gene TRBJ1-3, with TRBD1 matching over 9 bases. Germline loops: CDR1 MNHEY, CDR2 SVGAGI. The junction had 7 bases not matched to a gene; V was cut back by 6 bases and J by 4 bases. The CDR3 length is 15 residues.

This chain connects TRBV5-1 to TRBJ1-6; D call uncertain. V dropped 0 bases and J dropped 9 bases, with 19 bases sitting between them. The V gene's germline CDR1 is SGHRS and CDR2 YFSETQ. The CDR3 contains 17 residues. Here the CDR3 reads CASSLVLGELKTSPLHF. CDR3 bases: TGCGCCAGCAGCTTGGTGCTAGGAGAGTTGAAGACTTCACCCCTCCACTTT. The variable domain in full, with the rest retrieved from reference TRBV5-1 and TRBJ1-6, is KAGVTQTPRYLIKTRGQQVTLSCSPISGHRSVSWYQQTPGQGLQFLFEYFSETQRNKGNFPGRFSGRQFSNSRSEMNVSTLELGDSALYLCASSLVLGELKTSPLHFGNGTRLTVT.

J is TRBJ2-3 and V is TRBV4-1, with D possibly matching TRBD2 (6 bases). Trimming cost V 2 bases and J 0 bases, with 9 bases left between them. This CDR3 comprises 15 residues. Looked up from germline, CDR1 is MGHRA and CDR2 is YSYEKL. This chain's CDR3 is CASSQQAGSTDTQYF. CDR3 sequence (DNA): TGCGCCAGCAGCCAACAAGCGGGTAGCACAGATACGCAGTATTTT.

The table lists this clone with a few counts. CDR3 in amino acids: CSVEGGTYGYTF. The DNA for the CDR3 is TGCAGCGTTGAGGGGGGAACCTATGGCTACACCTTC. The chain employs TRBV29-1 and TRBJ1-2; D possibly corresponds to TRBD1 (5 bases). The germline V gene has CDR1 SQVTM and CDR2 ANQGSEA. The CDR3 sequence is 12 residues long. The germline V and J ends were trimmed by 3 bases and 4 bases, with 9 bases remaining between them.

The CDR3 sequence is CASSIVAGGFGNEQFF. The CDR3 bases are TGTGCCAGCAGCATTGTAGCGGGGGGGTTTGGGAATGAGCAGTTCTTC. The rearrangement uses TRBV11-2 and TRBJ2-1, with 11 nucleotides matching TRBD2. Germline CDR1 is SGHAT and CDR2 is FQNNGV. The CDR3 is 16 residues long. The V and J ends lost 5 bases and 7 bases, in that order; junction bases with no gene match: 10. Combining the CDR3 with reference TRBV11-2 and TRBJ2-1 gives the whole variable domain EAGVAQSPRYKIIEKRQSVAFWCNPISGHATLYWYQQILGQGPKLLIQFQNNGVVDDSQLPKDRFSAERLKGVDSTLKIQPAKLEDSAVYLCASSIVAGGFGNEQFFGPGTRLTVL.

The gene calls are TRBV10-3 and TRBJ2-2; a weak D match, TRBD2 (6 bases). The CDR3 covers 15 residues. Trimming took off 2 bases at V and 2 bases at J, with 9 bases between the two ends. From germline, CDR1 is ENHRY and CDR2 SYGVKD. In nucleotides, the CDR3 is TGTGCCATCAGTGAGACTAGCTCAAACACCGGGGAGCTGTTTTTT. Translation: CAISETSSNTGELFF.

V usage is TRBV6-5 and J usage is TRBJ1-2; 7 positions match TRBD1. Germline lookup yields CDR1 MNHEY and CDR2 SVGAGI. Trimming at V came to 5 bases and at J to 14 bases, leaving 17 bases not matched to a gene. This CDR3 has 14 amino acids. CDR3 loop: CASSPTGTAYRWTF. In DNA form, the CDR3 reads TGTGCCAGCAGTCCTACCGGGACAGCCTACCGTTGGACCTTC.

This chain uses TRBV7-9 with TRBJ2-3, with 7 positions matching TRBD2. J was trimmed by 6 bases and V by 5 bases; bases with no gene match: 8. The CDR3 totals 14 residues. CDR1 is SEHNR and CDR2 is FQNEAQ in the germline V gene (reference sequence). The CDR3 DNA is TGTGCCAGCAGCAATAGGACTAGATCTGATACGCAGTATTTT. It codes for CASSNRTRSDTQYF.

The chain employs TRBV7-9 and TRBJ1-6; 10 bases match TRBD1. The CDR3 consists of 15 residues. V lost 4 bases and J lost 8; bases outside the gene matches: 5. Germline CDR1 reads SEHNR; CDR2 reads FQNEAQ (reference sequence). CDR3 sequence: CASSSRTGGDSPLHF. CDR3 DNA sequence: TGTGCCAGCAGCTCGAGGACAGGGGGAGATTCACCCCTCCACTTT.

This chain links TRBV6-1 with TRBJ2-7, with 7 positions matching TRBD2. The CDR3 consists of 15 residues. V shed 4 bases, J shed 4 bases, and the junction held 10 bases outside the gene matches. Germline CDR1 reads MNHNS; CDR2 reads SASEGT. The CDR3 spells CASSAPGTGGYEQYF. CDR3 DNA: TGTGCCAGCAGTGCTCCCGGGACCGGGGGGTACGAGCAGTACTTC.

J is TRBJ1-5 and V is TRBV10-1; no reliable D call. V lost 0 bases, J lost 4 bases, and 4 bases lay in between. Looked up from germline, CDR1 is WNHNN and CDR2 is SYGVQD (reference sequence). This CDR3 region has 13 residues. The CDR3: CASSESRNQPQHF. The DNA for the CDR3 is TGCGCCAGCAGTGAGTCCAGGAATCAGCCCCAGCATTTT.

This chain links TRBV5-1 with TRBJ1-5, with 7 bases matching TRBD1. V shed 5 bases and J 1 base; nucleotides not matched to a gene: 27. CDR3 length equals 22 residues. CDR1 is SGHRS, CDR2 YFSETQ, per germline. For the CDR3, the DNA is TGCGCCAGCAGGCACGACCAAAAACTCAGCCAAACAGGGGCATGGAGCAATCAGCCCCAGCATTTT. Translated, it gives CASRHDQKLSQTGAWSNQPQHF.